This record looks at one T cell receptor beta chain sequence and its context. The antigen is undetermined. Germline V gene lookup returns CDR1 LGHNT and CDR2 FRNRAP. V lost 0 bases and J lost 1, with 15 bases in between. CDR3 length: 17 residues. The healthy adult donors were HIV-negative and reported no recent acute infections or vaccinations. These data come from a study of shared clonotypes between healthy human individuals. Study-level findings and limits: Naive CD4 clonotypes overlapped across a handful of donors at roughly 4.5%. It was only blood that was sampled, and tissue repertoires likely differ.

Sequenced by immunoSEQ multiplex PCR; TCRdb stores in-frame clones only, minus some. This sample has 1,500,000 or so clones, with around 97% found just once. J is TRBJ1-1 and V is TRBV12-5, with D unclear. Input material: naive CD4+ T cells sorted from blood. Subset of the sample: CD45RA+ positively selected. This receptor was obtained from a man in his thirties or forties in good health. CDR3 in DNA: TGTGCTAGTGGTTTGGTATTGGGAGGTGGAGGGAACACTGAAGCTTTCTTT. Its translation is CASGLVLGGGGNTEAFF.